The sequence of this TCR beta chain was determined in a study of persistence of HIV-infected CD4 T cells. The wider study: CD4+ T cells responding to CMV or HIV-1 Gag were isolated. Up to about 180 mL blood was drawn at multiple time points; a couple of donors had single-time leukapheresis.

General study points: Rare CMV-responding cells carrying HIV-1 proviruses were not analyzed separately for TCR.

Cells were stimulated with overlapping HIV-1 Gag 15-mer peptides. CD40L-negative CD69-negative CD45RO-high memory CD4+ T cells were sorted as populations depleted of antigen-responding cells. As concerns this clone: The target antigen is unknown.

The CDR3 spans 14 residues. Trimming cost V 2 bases and J 7 bases; bases outside gene matches: 8. Per the germline V gene, CDR1 is SGHRS and CDR2 is YFSETQ. Sequencing used immunoSEQ version 4 in survey mode. Sequencing used immunoSEQ multiplex PCR; TCRdb keeps in-frame clones, though not all of them. The table has just under 65,000 clones, 65% to 80% seen once. The source was CD4+ T cells sorted from PBMCs after approximately 19-hour stimulation, collected from a patient who received antiretroviral therapy. This receptor was identified in an adult man with HIV who was CMV-seropositive. J is TRBJ1-2 and V is TRBV5-1; TRBD1 agrees at 7 bases. DNA for the CDR3: TGCGCCAGCAGCTTCGAGGGGGCTCAGGGTGGCTACACCTTC. Protein sequence: CASSFEGAQGGYTF.